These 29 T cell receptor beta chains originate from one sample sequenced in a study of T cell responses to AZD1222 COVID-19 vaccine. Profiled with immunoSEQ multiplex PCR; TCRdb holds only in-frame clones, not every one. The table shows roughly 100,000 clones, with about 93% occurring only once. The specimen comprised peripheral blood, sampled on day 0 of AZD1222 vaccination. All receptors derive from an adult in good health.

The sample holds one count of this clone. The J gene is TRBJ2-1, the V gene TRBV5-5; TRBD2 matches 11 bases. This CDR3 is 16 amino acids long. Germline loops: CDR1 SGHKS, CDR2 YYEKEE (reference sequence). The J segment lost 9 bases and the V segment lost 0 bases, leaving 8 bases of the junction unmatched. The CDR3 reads CASSLEPLAGGSEQFF. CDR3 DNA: TGTGCCAGCAGCTTGGAACCGCTAGCGGGAGGATCTGAGCAGTTCTTC.

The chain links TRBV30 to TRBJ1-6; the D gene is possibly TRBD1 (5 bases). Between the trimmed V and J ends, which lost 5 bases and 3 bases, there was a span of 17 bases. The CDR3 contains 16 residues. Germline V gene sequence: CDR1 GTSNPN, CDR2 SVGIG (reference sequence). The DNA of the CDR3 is TGTGCCTGGCGGAGCTACAGGAATAACTATAATTCACCCCTCCACTTT. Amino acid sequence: CAWRSYRNNYNSPLHF.

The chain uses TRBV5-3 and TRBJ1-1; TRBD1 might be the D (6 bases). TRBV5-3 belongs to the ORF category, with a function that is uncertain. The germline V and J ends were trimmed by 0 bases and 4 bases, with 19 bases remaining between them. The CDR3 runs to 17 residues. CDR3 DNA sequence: TGTGCCAGAAGCTTGGGGACCCTAGGGGGGAGGGGCACTGAAGCTTTCTTT. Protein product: CARSLGTLGGRGTEAFF.

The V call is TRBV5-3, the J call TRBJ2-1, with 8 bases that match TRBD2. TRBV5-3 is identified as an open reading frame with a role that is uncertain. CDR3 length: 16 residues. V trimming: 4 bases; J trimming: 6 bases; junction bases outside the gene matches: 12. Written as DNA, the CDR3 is TGTGCCAGAAGCGCCGTAATAGGCGGGAGGTCCAATGAGCAGTTCTTC. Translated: CARSAVIGGRSNEQFF.

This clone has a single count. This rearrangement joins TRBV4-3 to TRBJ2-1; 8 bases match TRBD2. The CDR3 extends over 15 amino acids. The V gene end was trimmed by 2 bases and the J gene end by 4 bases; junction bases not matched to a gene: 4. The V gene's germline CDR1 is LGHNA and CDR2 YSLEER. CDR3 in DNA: TGCGCCAGCAGCCAATCGAGCGGGAGTTACAATGAGCAGTTCTTC. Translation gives CASSQSSGSYNEQFF.

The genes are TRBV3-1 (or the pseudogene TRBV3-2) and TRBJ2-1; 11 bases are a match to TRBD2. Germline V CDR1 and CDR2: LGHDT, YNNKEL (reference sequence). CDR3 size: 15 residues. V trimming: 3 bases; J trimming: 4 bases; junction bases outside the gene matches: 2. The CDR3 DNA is TGTGCCAGCAGCCACGGACTAGCGGGTTACAATGAGCAGTTCTTC. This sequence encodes CASSHGLAGYNEQFF.

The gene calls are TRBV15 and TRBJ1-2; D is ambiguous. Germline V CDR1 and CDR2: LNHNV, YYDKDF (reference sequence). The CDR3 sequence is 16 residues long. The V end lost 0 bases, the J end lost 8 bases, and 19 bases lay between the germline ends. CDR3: CATSRDPPKGWRGYTF. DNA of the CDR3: TGTGCCACCAGCAGAGATCCCCCCAAAGGGTGGAGGGGCTACACCTTC.

The DNA of the CDR3 is TGTGCCAGCATAAATTCGGGGGAAGAGACCCAGTACTTC. Its translation: CASINSGEETQYF. The rearrangement links TRBV25-1 to TRBJ2-5; D is possibly TRBD2 (6 bases). There are 13 residues in the CDR3. The germline gives CDR1 MGHDK, CDR2 SYGVNS. V lost 7 bases and J lost 3, with 12 bases in between. The entire variable domain, with the rest obtained from reference TRBV25-1 and TRBJ2-5, is as follows: EADIYQTPRYLVIGTGKKITLECSQTMGHDKMYWYQQDPGMELHLIHYSYGVNSTEKGDLSSESTVSRIRTEHFPLTLESARPSHTSQYLCASINSGEETQYFGPGTRLLVL.

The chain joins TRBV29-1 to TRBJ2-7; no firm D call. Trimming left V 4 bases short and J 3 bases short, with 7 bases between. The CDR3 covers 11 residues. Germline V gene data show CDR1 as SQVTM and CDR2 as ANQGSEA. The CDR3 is CSVVDYYEQYF. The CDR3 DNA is TGCAGCGTTGTGGATTACTACGAGCAGTACTTC.

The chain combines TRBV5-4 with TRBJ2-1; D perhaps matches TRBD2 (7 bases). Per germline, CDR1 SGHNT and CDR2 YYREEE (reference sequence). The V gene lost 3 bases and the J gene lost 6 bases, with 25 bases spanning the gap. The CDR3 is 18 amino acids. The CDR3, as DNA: TGTGCCAGCAGCTCCTTATGGGGGCGGGAGACAGATGGCAATGAGCAGTTCTTC. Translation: CASSSLWGRETDGNEQFF.

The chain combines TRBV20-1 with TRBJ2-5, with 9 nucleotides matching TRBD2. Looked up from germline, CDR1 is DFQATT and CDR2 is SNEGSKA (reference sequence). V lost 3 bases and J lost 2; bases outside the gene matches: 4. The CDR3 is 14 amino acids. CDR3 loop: CSASVSGGQETQYF. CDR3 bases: TGCAGTGCTAGTGTCAGCGGGGGGCAAGAGACCCAGTACTTC.

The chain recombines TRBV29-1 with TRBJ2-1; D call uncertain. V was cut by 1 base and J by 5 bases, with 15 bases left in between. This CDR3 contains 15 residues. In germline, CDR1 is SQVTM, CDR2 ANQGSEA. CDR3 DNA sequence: TGCAGCGTTGAAGTCCCAGGATTAGGAAACAATGAGCAGTTCTTC. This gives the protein CSVEVPGLGNNEQFF.

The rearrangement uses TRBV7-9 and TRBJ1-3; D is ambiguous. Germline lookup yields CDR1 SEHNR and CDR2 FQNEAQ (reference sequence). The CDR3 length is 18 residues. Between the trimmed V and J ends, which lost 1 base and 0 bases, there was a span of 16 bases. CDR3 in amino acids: CASSLGWLRDHSGNTIYF. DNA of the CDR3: TGTGCCAGCAGCTTAGGATGGTTGAGAGACCACTCTGGAAACACCATATATTTT.

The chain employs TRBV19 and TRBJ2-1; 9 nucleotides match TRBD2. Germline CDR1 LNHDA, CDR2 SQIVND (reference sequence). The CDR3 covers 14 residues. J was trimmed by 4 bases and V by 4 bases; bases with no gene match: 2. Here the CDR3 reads CASSTGLAYNEQFF. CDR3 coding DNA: TGTGCCAGTAGTACGGGACTAGCATACAATGAGCAGTTCTTC.

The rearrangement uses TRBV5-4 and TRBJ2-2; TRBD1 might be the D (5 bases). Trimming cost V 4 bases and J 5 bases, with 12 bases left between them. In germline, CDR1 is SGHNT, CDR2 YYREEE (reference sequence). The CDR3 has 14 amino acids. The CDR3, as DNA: TGTGCCAGCAGCCGACAGACCCCGACCGGGGAGCTGTTTTTT. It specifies CASSRQTPTGELFF.

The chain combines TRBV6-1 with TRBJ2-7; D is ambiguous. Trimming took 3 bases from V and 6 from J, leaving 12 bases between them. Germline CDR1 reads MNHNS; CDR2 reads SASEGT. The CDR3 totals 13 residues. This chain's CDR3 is CASSDLSEIEQYF. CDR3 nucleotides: TGTGCCAGCAGTGACCTTAGTGAAATCGAGCAGTACTTC.

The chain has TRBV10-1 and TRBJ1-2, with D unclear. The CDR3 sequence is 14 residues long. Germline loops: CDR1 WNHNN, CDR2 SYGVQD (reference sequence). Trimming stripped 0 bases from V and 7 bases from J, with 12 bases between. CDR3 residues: CASSESLGVSGYTF. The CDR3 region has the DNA TGCGCCAGCAGTGAGTCTCTAGGAGTGAGTGGCTACACCTTC.

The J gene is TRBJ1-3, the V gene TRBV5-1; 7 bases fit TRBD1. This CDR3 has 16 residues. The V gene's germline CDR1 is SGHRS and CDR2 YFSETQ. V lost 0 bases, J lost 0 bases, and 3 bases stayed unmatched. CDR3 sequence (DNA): TGCGCCAGCAGCTTGGCGGGACAGATCTCTGGAAACACCATATATTTT. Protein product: CASSLAGQISGNTIYF.

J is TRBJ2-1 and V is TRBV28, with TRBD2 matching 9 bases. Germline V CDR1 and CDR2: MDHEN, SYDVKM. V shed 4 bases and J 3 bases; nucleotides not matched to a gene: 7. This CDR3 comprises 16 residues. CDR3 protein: CASSYQAGGHYNEQFF. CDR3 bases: TGTGCCAGCAGTTATCAAGCGGGGGGTCACTACAATGAGCAGTTCTTC.

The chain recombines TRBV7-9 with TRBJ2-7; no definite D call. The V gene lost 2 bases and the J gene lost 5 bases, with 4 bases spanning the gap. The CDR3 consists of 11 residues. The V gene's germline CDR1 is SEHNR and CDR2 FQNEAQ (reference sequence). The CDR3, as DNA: TGTGCCAGCAGCTTAAGTGACGAGCAGTACTTC. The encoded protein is CASSLSDEQYF.

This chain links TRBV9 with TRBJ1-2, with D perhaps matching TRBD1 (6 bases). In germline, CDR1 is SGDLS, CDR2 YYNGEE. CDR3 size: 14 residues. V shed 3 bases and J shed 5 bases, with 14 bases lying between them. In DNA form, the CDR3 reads TGTGCCAGCAGCGGGTCTGCAGGGGAATATGGCTACACCTTC. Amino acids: CASSGSAGEYGYTF.

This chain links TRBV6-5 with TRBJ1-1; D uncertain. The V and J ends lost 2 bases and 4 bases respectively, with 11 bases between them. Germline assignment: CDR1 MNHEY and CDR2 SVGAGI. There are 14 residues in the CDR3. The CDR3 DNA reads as TGTGCCAGCAGTTACAAGAGCTATAGCACTGAAGCTTTCTTT. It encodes CASSYKSYSTEAFF.

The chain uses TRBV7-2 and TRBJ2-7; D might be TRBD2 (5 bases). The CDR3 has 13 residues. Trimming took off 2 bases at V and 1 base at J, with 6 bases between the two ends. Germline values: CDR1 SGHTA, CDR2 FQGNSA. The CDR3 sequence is CASSLPGSYEQYF. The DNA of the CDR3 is TGTGCCAGCAGCTTACCGGGGTCCTACGAGCAGTACTTC. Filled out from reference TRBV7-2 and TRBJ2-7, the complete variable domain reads GAGVSQSPSNKVTEKGKDVELRCDPISGHTALYWYRQSLGQGLEFLIYFQGNSAPDKSGLPSDRFSAERTGGSVSTLTIQRTQQEDSAVYLCASSLPGSYEQYFGPGTRLTVT.

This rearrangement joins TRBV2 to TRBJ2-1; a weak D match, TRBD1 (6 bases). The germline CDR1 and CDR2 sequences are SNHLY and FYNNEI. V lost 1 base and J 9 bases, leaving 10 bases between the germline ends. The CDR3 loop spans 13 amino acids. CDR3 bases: TGTGCCAGCAGTGAAGTCCAAGGGGGTGAGCAGTTCTTC. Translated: CASSEVQGGEQFF.

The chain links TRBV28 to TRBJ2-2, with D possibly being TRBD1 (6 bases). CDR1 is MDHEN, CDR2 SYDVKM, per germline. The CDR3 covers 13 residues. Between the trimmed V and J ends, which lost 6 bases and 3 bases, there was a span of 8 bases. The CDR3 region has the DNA TGTGCCAGCAGGGACAGTTACACCGGGGAGCTGTTTTTT. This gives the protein CASRDSYTGELFF.

CDR3 coding DNA: TGTGCCAGCAGCCAGAGGAATGAGCAGTTCTTC. Translated, it gives CASSQRNEQFF. The chain couples TRBV3-1 (or the pseudogene TRBV3-2) to TRBJ2-1; no reliable D call. The V end was cut by 3 bases, the J end by 7 bases, with 4 bases between. The CDR3 length is 11 residues. Germline V gives CDR1 LGHDT, CDR2 YNNKEL (reference sequence).

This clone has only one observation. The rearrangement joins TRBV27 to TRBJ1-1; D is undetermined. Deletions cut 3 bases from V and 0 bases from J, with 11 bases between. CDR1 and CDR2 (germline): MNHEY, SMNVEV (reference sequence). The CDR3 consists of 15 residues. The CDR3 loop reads CASSFRGSLNTEAFF. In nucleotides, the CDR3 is TGTGCCAGCAGTTTCCGTGGCAGCTTGAACACTGAAGCTTTCTTT.

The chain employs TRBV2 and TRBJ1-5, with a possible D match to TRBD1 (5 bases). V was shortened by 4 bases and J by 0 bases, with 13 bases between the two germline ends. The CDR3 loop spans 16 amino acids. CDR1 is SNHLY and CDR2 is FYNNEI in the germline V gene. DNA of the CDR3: TGTGCCAGCAGTGGGTCAGGGTCCCATAGCAATCAGCCCCAGCATTTT. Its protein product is CASSGSGSHSNQPQHF.

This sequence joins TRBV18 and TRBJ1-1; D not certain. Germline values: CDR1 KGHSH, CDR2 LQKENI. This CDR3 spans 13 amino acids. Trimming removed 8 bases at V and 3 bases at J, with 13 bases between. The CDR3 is CASTPGLDTEAFF. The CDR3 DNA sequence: TGTGCCAGCACCCCGGGCCTGGACACTGAAGCTTTCTTT.